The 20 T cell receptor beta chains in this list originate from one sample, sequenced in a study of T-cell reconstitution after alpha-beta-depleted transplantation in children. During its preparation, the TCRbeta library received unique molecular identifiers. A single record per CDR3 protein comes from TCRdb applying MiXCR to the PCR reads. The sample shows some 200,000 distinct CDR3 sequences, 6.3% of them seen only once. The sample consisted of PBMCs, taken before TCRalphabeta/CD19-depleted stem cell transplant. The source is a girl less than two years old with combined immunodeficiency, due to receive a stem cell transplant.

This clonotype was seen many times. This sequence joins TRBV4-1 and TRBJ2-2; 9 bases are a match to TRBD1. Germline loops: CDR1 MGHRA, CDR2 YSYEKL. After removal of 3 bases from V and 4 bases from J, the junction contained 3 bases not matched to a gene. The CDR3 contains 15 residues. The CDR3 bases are TGCGCCAGCAGCCAGGGACAGGGAAGCACCGGGGAGCTGTTTTTT. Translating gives CASSQGQGSTGELFF.

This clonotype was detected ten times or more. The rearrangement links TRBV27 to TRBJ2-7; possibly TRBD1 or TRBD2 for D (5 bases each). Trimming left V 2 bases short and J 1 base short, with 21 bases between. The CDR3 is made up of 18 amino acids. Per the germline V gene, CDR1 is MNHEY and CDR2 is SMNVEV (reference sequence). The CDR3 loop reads CASSLKGLGPGRSYEQYF. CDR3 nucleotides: TGTGCCAGCAGTTTAAAGGGTTTGGGGCCAGGGAGATCCTACGAGCAGTACTTC.

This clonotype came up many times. The DNA for the CDR3 is TGTGCCAGCAGCACTCGGGGAGGGCTCCTCAATGAGCAGTTCTTC. It specifies CASSTRGGLLNEQFF. This chain uses TRBV5-4 with TRBJ2-1; 7 nucleotides line up with TRBD2. CDR1 SGHNT and CDR2 YYREEE come from the germline V gene (reference sequence). The length of the CDR3 is 15 residues. Losses at the gene ends were 4 bases for V and 6 bases for J; bases not matched to a gene: 10.

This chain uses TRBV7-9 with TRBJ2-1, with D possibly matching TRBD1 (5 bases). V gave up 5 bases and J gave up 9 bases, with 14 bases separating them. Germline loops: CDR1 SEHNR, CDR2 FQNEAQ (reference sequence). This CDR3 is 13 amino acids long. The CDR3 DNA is TGTGCCAGCAGCCCCAGCAGGGTACTTGAGCAGTTCTTC. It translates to CASSPSRVLEQFF.

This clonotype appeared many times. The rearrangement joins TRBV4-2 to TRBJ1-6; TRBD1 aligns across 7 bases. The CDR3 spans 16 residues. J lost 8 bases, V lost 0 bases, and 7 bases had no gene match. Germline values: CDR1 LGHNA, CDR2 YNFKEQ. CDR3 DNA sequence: TGTGCCAGCAGCCAAGACCCGACAGGGATGGATTCACCCCTCCACTTT. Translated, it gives CASSQDPTGMDSPLHF.

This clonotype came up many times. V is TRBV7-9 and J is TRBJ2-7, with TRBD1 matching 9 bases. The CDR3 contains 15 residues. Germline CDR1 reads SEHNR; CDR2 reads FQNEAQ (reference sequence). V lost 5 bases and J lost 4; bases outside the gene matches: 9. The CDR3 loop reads CASSARQGVKYEQYF. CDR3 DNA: TGTGCCAGCAGCGCCCGACAGGGGGTAAAATACGAGCAGTACTTC. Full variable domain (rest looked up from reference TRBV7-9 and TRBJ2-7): DTGVSQNPRHKITKRGQNVTFRCDPISEHNRLYWYRQTLGQGPEFLTYFQNEAQLEKSRLLSDRFSAERPKGSFSTLEIQRTEQGDSAMYLCASSARQGVKYEQYFGPGTRLTVT.

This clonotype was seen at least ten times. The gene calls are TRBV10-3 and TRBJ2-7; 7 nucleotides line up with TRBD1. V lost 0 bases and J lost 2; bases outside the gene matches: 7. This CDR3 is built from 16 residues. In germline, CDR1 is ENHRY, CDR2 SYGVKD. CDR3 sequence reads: CAISESGTGDPYEQYF. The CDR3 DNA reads TGTGCCATCAGTGAGTCTGGAACAGGGGATCCCTACGAGCAGTACTTC.

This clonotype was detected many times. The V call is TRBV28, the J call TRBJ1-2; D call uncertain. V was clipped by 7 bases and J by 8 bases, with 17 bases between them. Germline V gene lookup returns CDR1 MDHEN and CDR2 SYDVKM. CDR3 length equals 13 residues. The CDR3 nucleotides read TGTGCCAGCACTGAGGGCGGCAAACGCGGCTACACCTTC. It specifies CASTEGGKRGYTF.

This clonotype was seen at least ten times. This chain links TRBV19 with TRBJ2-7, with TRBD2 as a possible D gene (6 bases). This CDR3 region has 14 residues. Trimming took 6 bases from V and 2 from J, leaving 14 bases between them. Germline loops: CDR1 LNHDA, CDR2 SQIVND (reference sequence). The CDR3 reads CASREVAAAYEQYF. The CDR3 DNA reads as TGTGCCAGTAGGGAGGTAGCGGCCGCCTACGAGCAGTACTTC.

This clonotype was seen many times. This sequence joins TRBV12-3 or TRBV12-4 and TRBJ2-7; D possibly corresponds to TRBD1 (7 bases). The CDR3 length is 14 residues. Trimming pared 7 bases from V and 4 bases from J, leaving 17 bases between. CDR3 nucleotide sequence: TGTGCCAGCACTTCAGGAGGGGGCCCATACGAGCAGTACTTC. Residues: CASTSGGGPYEQYF.

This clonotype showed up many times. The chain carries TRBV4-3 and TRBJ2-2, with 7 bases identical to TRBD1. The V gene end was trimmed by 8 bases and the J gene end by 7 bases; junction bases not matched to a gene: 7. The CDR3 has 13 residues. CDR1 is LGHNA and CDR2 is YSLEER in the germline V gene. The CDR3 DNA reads TGCGCCAGCGGACAGGACAGGCACGGGGAGCTGTTTTTT. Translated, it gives CASGQDRHGELFF.

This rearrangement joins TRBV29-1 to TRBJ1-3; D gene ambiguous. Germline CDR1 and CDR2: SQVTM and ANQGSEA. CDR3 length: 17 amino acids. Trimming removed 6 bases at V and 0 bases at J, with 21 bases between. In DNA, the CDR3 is TGCAGCGTCCCGGAAGGCGGGAAGGGTCTCTCTGGAAACACCATATATTTT. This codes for CSVPEGGKGLSGNTIYF.

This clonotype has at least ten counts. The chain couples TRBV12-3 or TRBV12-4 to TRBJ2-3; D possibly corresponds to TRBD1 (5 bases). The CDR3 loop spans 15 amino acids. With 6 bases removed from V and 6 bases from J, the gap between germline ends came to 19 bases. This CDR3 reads CASSPDSPVGDTQYF. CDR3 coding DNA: TGTGCCAGCAGCCCCGACAGTCCCGTGGGGGATACGCAGTATTTT.

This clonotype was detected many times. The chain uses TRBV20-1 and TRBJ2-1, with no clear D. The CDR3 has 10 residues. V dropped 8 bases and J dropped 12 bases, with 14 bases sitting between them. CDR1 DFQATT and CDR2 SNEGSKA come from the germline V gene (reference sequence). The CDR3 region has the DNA TGCAGTTGTCCTACAAGTGCGCAGTTCTTC. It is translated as CSCPTSAQFF.

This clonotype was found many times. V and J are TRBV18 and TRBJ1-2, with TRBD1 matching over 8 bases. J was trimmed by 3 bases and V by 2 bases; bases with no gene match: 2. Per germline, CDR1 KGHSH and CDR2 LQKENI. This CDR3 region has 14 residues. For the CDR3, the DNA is TGTGCCAGCTCACCAGACAGGGGAGACTATGGCTACACCTTC. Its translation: CASSPDRGDYGYTF. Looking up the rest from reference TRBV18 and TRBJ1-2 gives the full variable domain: NAGVMQNPRHLVRRRGQEARLRCSPMKGHSHVYWYRQLPEEGLKFMVYLQKENIIDESGMPKERFSAEFPKEGPSILRIQQVVRGDSAAYFCASSPDRGDYGYTFGSGTRLTVV.

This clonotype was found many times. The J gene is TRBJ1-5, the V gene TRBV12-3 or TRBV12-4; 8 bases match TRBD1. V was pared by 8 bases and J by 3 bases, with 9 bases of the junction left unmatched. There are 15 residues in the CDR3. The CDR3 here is CASRSGQVLNQPQHF. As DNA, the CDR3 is TGTGCCAGCCGTTCGGGACAGGTGCTCAATCAGCCCCAGCATTTT.

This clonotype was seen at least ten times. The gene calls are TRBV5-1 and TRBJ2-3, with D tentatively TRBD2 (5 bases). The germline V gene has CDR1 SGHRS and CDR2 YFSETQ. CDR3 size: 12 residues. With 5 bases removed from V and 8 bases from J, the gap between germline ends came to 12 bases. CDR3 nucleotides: TGCGCCAGCAGATCGGACTCCTCTACGCAGTATTTT. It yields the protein CASRSDSSTQYF.

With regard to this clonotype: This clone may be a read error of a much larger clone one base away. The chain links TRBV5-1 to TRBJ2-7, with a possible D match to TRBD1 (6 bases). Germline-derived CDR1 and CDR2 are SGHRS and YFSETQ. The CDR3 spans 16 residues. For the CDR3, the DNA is TGCGACAGCAGCTTCGGGTCCGGGACAAGGTTCGACGAGCAGTACTTC. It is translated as CDSSFGSGTRFDEQYF.

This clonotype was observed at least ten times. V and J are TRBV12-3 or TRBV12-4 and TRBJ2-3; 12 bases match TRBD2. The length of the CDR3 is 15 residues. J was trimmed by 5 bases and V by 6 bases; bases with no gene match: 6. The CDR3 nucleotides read TGTGCCAGCAGGGGACTAGCGGGCCTTCTAGATACGCAGTATTTT. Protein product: CASRGLAGLLDTQYF.

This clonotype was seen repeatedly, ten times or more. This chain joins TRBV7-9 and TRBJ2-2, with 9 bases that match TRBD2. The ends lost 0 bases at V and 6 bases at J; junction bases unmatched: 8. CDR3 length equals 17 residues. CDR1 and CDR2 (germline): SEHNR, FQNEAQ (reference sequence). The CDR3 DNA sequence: TGTGCCAGCAGCTTAGCGCGGTTAGCGGGAGTACCCGGGGAGCTGTTTTTT. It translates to CASSLARLAGVPGELFF.